The 22 T cell receptor beta chains reported below all come from one sample, sequenced in a study of post-analysis software for immune sequencing data. General study results and limits: Patients had higher frequencies than controls of five TRBV segments, including TRBV5-6, TRBV5-1 and TRBV20-1.

Tagging with unique molecular identifiers was a feature of the TCR beta cDNA libraries. TCRdb itself ran the PCR reads through MiXCR, one entry per CDR3 protein. The sample has around 500,000 distinct CDR3 sequences; around a third are singletons. These TCRs' antigens remain unknown. The material sequenced was blood. These receptors were collected from a girl aged 2 to 17 with multiple sclerosis.

The V gene is TRBV7-9, the J gene TRBJ2-5; 9 bases match TRBD2. After removal of 1 base from V and 3 bases from J, the junction contained 6 bases not matched to a gene. This CDR3 has 16 amino acids. Germline CDR1 reads SEHNR; CDR2 reads FQNEAQ (reference sequence). The CDR3 loop reads CASSLVGGGAEETQYF. CDR3 sequence (DNA): TGTGCCAGCAGCTTAGTTGGCGGGGGGGCCGAAGAGACCCAGTACTTC.

The V and J genes are TRBV2 and TRBJ2-3; tentatively, D is TRBD2 (7 bases). The V end was cut by 2 bases, the J end by 5 bases, with 14 bases between. This CDR3 is 15 amino acids long. Germline loops: CDR1 SNHLY, CDR2 FYNNEI. CDR3 protein: CASSEWGGAKDTQYF. DNA of the CDR3: TGTGCCAGCAGTGAATGGGGGGGGGCGAAAGATACGCAGTATTTT.

V and J are TRBV10-1 and TRBJ2-2; 8 bases align to TRBD1. Germline V CDR1 and CDR2: WNHNN, SYGVQD (reference sequence). The CDR3 has 15 amino acids. Trimming cost V 3 bases and J 5 bases; bases outside gene matches: 5. CDR3 sequence: CASSDRTGRTGELFF. The CDR3 nucleotides are TGCGCCAGCAGTGATAGGACAGGGAGGACCGGGGAGCTGTTTTTT.

The chain couples TRBV20-1 to TRBJ2-7, with D unresolved. V was cut by 3 bases and J by 0 bases, with 9 bases left in between. From germline, CDR1 is DFQATT and CDR2 SNEGSKA (reference sequence). The CDR3 covers 13 residues. The CDR3 region has the DNA TGCAGTGCTAGGCACGGGCCCTCCTACGAGCAGTACTTC. Protein sequence: CSARHGPSYEQYF.

The V call is TRBV4-1, the J call TRBJ2-3; TRBD2 agrees at 8 bases. The CDR3 consists of 17 residues. CDR1 MGHRA and CDR2 YSYEKL come from the germline V gene. Losses at the gene ends were 4 bases for V and 2 bases for J; bases not matched to a gene: 11. The CDR3 is CASSLMAGRGVTDTQYF. Written as DNA, the CDR3 is TGCGCCAGCAGCCTTATGGCCGGGCGGGGGGTCACAGATACGCAGTATTTT.

This chain uses TRBV5-5 with TRBJ1-1; D is uncertain. The CDR3 is 15 residues long. The V gene lost 0 bases and the J gene lost 3 bases, with 12 bases spanning the gap. CDR1 SGHKS and CDR2 YYEKEE come from the germline V gene (reference sequence). CDR3 region: CASSLVAGWDTEAFF. In DNA form, the CDR3 reads TGTGCCAGCAGCTTGGTTGCGGGGTGGGACACTGAAGCTTTCTTT.

J is TRBJ2-1 and V is TRBV7-7; D is unresolved. V was trimmed by 1 base and J by 6 bases, leaving 7 bases between them. The CDR3 contains 13 residues. Germline V lookup: CDR1 SSHAT, CDR2 FNYEAQ (reference sequence). Written as DNA, the CDR3 is TGTGCCAGCAGCTTAGAACGAGGCAATGAGCAGTTCTTC. Translated, it gives CASSLERGNEQFF.

This clonotype was seen a few times. The chain joins TRBV7-6 to TRBJ1-2; 11 nucleotides align to TRBD1. J gave up 7 bases and V 4 bases, and 11 bases lay outside the gene matches. Germline CDR1 reads SGHVS; CDR2 reads FNYEAQ. The CDR3 runs to 16 residues. The chain's CDR3 is CASSSSGTGGLSGYTF. For the CDR3, the DNA is TGTGCCAGCAGCTCTTCTGGGACAGGGGGATTGAGTGGCTACACCTTC. The entire variable domain, with the rest obtained from reference TRBV7-6 and TRBJ1-2, is as follows: GAGVSQSPRYKVTKRGQDVALRCDPISGHVSLYWYRQALGQGPEFLTYFNYEAQQDKSGLPNDRFSAERPEGSISTLTIQRTEQRDSAMYRCASSSSGTGGLSGYTFGSGTRLTVV.

The chain has TRBV10-2 and TRBJ2-1; D remains ambiguous. The CDR3 loop spans 15 amino acids. V dropped 6 bases and J dropped 8 bases, with 20 bases sitting between them. Germline V gene sequence: CDR1 WSHSY, CDR2 SAAADI. CDR3 region: CASRGGVASMDEQFF. DNA for the CDR3: TGCGCCAGCAGGGGTGGAGTAGCTAGTATGGATGAGCAGTTCTTC.

Only a few counts were recorded for this clonotype. The genes are TRBV20-1 and TRBJ2-5; maybe TRBD2 (5 bases). Germline CDR1 is DFQATT and CDR2 is SNEGSKA (reference sequence). CDR3 length equals 12 residues. V lost 5 bases to trimming and J lost 7 bases, with 14 bases between them. CDR3: CSADLASGTQYF. The CDR3 DNA sequence: TGCAGTGCTGACTTAGCGAGTGGGACCCAGTACTTC.

This clonotype was seen more than once but under ten times. This chain connects TRBV6-2 or TRBV6-3 to TRBJ1-2; D is perhaps TRBD1 (5 bases). Germline CDR1 and CDR2: MNHEY and SVGEGT. The V and J ends lost 5 bases and 7 bases respectively, with 14 bases between them. This CDR3 has 13 residues. The CDR3: CASSRGGISGYTF. Here the CDR3 DNA reads TGTGCCAGCAGTCGGGGCGGGATAAGTGGCTACACCTTC.

This clonotype appeared a few times. This sequence joins TRBV4-1 and TRBJ2-7; possible D gene TRBD2, 5 bases. CDR3 length: 14 amino acids. Trimming shortened V by 2 bases and J by 3 bases, and 11 bases separated the two germline ends. Germline CDR1 MGHRA, CDR2 YSYEKL. The CDR3 nucleotides are TGCGCCAGCAGCCAACAAGAGGGAATCTACGAGCAGTACTTC. Translating gives CASSQQEGIYEQYF.

This clonotype was counted a few times. Here the CDR3 DNA reads TGTGCCACCAGTGATGACTTGTTACCGAACACTGAAGCTTTCTTT. Residues: CATSDDLLPNTEAFF. The chain links TRBV24-1 to TRBJ1-1, with no clear D. The CDR3 contains 15 residues. Deletions cut 3 bases from V and 1 base from J, with 11 bases between. Germline V gene lookup returns CDR1 KGHDR and CDR2 SFDVKD.

V gene TRBV7-6 combines with J gene TRBJ2-1, with a weak D call TRBD1 (5 bases). Germline V gene sequence: CDR1 SGHVS, CDR2 FNYEAQ. The CDR3 is 12 amino acids. V was cut by 4 bases and J by 8 bases, with 9 bases left in between. The CDR3: CASSSGAHEQFF. The CDR3 DNA sequence: TGTGCCAGCAGCTCTGGGGCCCATGAGCAGTTCTTC.

This clonotype is judged medium-sized. The rearrangement uses TRBV20-1 and TRBJ2-5; TRBD2 agrees at 9 bases. CDR1 DFQATT and CDR2 SNEGSKA come from the germline V gene (reference sequence). This CDR3 comprises 15 residues. The V and J ends lost 6 bases and 2 bases, in that order; junction bases with no gene match: 10. This CDR3 is CSAAALAGTQETQYF. CDR3 nucleotides: TGCAGTGCAGCCGCACTAGCGGGTACACAAGAGACCCAGTACTTC.

The chain has TRBV7-3 and TRBJ2-1, with a weak D call TRBD1 (5 bases). CDR1 and CDR2 from the germline V gene are SGHTA and FQGTGA. V lost 2 bases to trimming and J lost 12 bases, with 20 bases between them. This CDR3 spans 15 amino acids. The CDR3: CASSLGAGLATLQFF. The CDR3 bases are TGTGCCAGCAGCTTAGGGGCAGGGCTTGCTACCCTGCAGTTCTTC.

The gene calls are TRBV6-5 and TRBJ2-5, with TRBD2 identical over 7 bases. Germline V gene data show CDR1 as MNHEY and CDR2 as SVGAGI. The CDR3 spans 16 residues. Unmatched junction bases numbered 12, after V lost 4 bases and J lost 4 bases. CDR3 residues: CASSFLASGSRETQYF. CDR3 DNA sequence: TGTGCCAGCAGTTTCTTAGCTAGCGGCTCGCGAGAGACCCAGTACTTC.

Comments on this clonotype: The junction and the germline gene differ at one end; a read error may be behind it. The chain joins TRBV7-2 to TRBJ1-2; D remains ambiguous. Germline CDR1 SGHTA, CDR2 FQGNSA. The CDR3 contains 14 residues. CDR3 sequence (DNA): TGTGCCAGCAGCTTAGAGAACGATGGCTATTGCTACACCTTC. Its translation: CASSLENDGYCYTF.

The chain has TRBV19 and TRBJ2-3, with 8 bases identical to TRBD1. V shed 4 bases and J 2 bases; nucleotides not matched to a gene: 5. The germline V gene encodes CDR1 LNHDA and CDR2 SQIVND (reference sequence). This CDR3 region has 15 residues. In DNA form, the CDR3 reads TGTGCCAGTAGTACCTGGGACAGGTTCACAGATACGCAGTATTTT. Amino acids: CASSTWDRFTDTQYF.

This clonotype was recorded a few times. The chain employs TRBV27 and TRBJ1-2; D is undetermined. Germline V gene sequence: CDR1 MNHEY, CDR2 SMNVEV (reference sequence). The CDR3 covers 13 residues. The V end lost 2 bases, the J end lost 8 bases, and 12 bases lay between the germline ends. The CDR3 reads CASSLTASGGYTF. The CDR3 DNA is TGTGCCAGCAGTTTAACCGCAAGTGGCGGCTACACCTTC.

The chain is built from TRBV10-3 and TRBJ2-1, with 10 bases identical to TRBD1. J was trimmed by 7 bases and V by 6 bases; bases with no gene match: 3. From germline, CDR1 is ENHRY and CDR2 SYGVKD. The CDR3 is 13 residues long. The CDR3 sequence: CAISGTGDNEQFF. CDR3 DNA sequence: TGTGCCATCAGCGGGACAGGGGATAATGAGCAGTTCTTC.

This clonotype turned up a few times. The rearrangement uses TRBV4-1 and TRBJ1-2, with 8 bases aligning to TRBD1. The CDR3 spans 14 residues. Germline CDR1 reads MGHRA; CDR2 reads YSYEKL. V dropped 0 bases and J dropped 13; count of bases not matched to a gene: 10. This CDR3 reads CASSQDPGGAQSTF. CDR3 nucleotide sequence: TGCGCCAGCAGCCAAGATCCAGGGGGCGCGCAGTCCACCTTC.